The clone carrying this T cell receptor beta chain was seen only a few times. TCRdb independently ran MiXCR on the RT-PCR reads; one entry per CDR3 protein. The sample carries almost 700,000 distinct CDR3 sequences, 14% recorded once. The sample was memory CD4+ T cells from blood. This TCR derives from a female donor in good health, serving as a healthy control.

CDR3 bases: TGTGCCAGCAGTGTGGAGAGGAGCAATCAGCCCCAGCATTTT. Its protein is CASSVERSNQPQHF. The genes are TRBV2 and TRBJ1-5; D uncertain. V was clipped by 4 bases and J by 1 base, with 8 bases between them. The CDR3 runs 14 residues. Germline V gene data show CDR1 as SNHLY and CDR2 as FYNNEI.